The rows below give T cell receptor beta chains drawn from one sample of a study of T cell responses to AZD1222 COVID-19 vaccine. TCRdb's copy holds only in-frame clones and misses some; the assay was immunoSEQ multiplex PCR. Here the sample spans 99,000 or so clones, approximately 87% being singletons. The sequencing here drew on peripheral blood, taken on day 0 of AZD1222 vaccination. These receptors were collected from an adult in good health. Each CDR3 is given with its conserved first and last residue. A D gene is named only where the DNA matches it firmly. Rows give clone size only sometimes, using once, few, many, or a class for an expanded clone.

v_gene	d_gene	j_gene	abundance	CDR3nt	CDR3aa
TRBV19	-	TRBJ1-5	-	TGTGCCAGTAGTGAAACACAGGGTTTTCAGCCCCAGCATTTT	CASSETQGFQPQHF
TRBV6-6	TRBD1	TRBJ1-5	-	TGTGCCAGCAGTCCACTAAGACGGGACAGAGCTAGCAATCAGCCCCAGCATTTT	CASSPLRRDRASNQPQHF
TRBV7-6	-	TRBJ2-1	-	TGTGCCAGCAGCTTAGCTGGCCAGACAAGCTCCTACAATGAGCAGTTCTTC	CASSLAGQTSSYNEQFF
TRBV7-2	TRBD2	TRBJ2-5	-	TGTGCCAGCAGCTCGCCAGCGGGGGAGGGGGAGACCCAGTACTTC	CASSSPAGEGETQYF
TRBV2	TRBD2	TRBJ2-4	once	TGTGCCAGCAGCGGGGGACTAGCGGGAGTACAAAACATTCAGTACTTC	CASSGGLAGVQNIQYF
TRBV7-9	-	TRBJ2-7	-	TGTGCCAGCAGCTTAGGTTCAGGGTTGGAAGAGCAGTACTTC	CASSLGSGLEEQYF
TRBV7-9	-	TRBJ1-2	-	TGTGCCAGCAGCTCAAGGACGGGTCAAGGTGGCTACACCTTC	CASSSRTGQGGYTF
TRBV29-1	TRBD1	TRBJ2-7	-	TGCAGCGTTGAAGATAGCGCAGGGGGCTACGAGCAGTACTTC	CSVEDSAGGYEQYF
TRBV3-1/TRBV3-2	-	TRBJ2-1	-	TGTGCCAGCAGCCAAGATCCATTCAATGAGCAGTTCTTC	CASSQDPFNEQFF
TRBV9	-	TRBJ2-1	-	TGTGCCAGCAGCGTTCTACAGGGAGGGGGCAATGAGCAGTTCTTC	CASSVLQGGGNEQFF
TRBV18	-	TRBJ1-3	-	TGTGCCAGCTCACCAACGGTCGGAAGCTCTGGAAACACCATATATTTT	CASSPTVGSSGNTIYF
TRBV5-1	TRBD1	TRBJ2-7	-	TGCGCCAGCAGCGAGGGACAGTTCTACGAGCAGTACTTC	CASSEGQFYEQYF
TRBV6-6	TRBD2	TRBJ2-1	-	TGTGCCAGCAGTCCCGAAGGGACTAGTTTTACCTACAATGAGCAGTTCTTC	CASSPEGTSFTYNEQFF
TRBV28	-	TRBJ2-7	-	TGTGCCAGCAGGGGAGGAGGCGGCTCCTACGAGCAGTACTTC	CASRGGGGSYEQYF
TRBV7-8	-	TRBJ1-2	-	TGTGCCAGCAGCAATGTCCCCATATATGGCTACACCTTC	CASSNVPIYGYTF
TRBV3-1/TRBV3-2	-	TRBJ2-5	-	TGTGCCAGCAGCCATCCCGGCCTGGGGGAGACCCAGTACTTC	CASSHPGLGETQYF
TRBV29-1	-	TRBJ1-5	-	TGCAGCGTAGGCGGGCCGGATAGCAATCAGCCCCAGCATTTT	CSVGGPDSNQPQHF
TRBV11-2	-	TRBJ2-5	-	TGTGCCAGCAGCTACAATATGGAGGACCAAGAGACCCAGTACTTC	CASSYNMEDQETQYF
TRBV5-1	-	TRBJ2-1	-	TGCGCCAGCAGCTTGGCGCGTCGAGATGAGCAGTTCTTC	CASSLARRDEQFF
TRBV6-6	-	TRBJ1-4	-	TGTGCCAGCAGTTACTCTCCAGGGGCGGAAAAACTGTTTTTT	CASSYSPGAEKLFF
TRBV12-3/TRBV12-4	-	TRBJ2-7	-	TGTGCCAGCAGTTTAGTCGACGAGCAGTACTTC	CASSLVDEQYF
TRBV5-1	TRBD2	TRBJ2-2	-	TGCGCCAGCAGCTCGGGACTAGCGGGAGGCGGTACCGGGGAGCTGTTTTTT	CASSSGLAGGGTGELFF
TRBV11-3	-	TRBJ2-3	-	TGTGCCAGCAGCATCTCGTGGGGCGAGGGCACAGATACGCAGTATTTT	CASSISWGEGTDTQYF
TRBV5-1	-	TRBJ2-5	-	TGCGCCAGCAGCGATCCCCAGGAGACCCAGTACTTC	CASSDPQETQYF
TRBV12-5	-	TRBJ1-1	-	TGTGCTAGTGGTTTCGATCCAGGGGCCACACCTAACACTGAAGCTTTCTTT	CASGFDPGATPNTEAFF
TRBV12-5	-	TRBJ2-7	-	TGTGCTAGTGGCACCGGGGCCCCCTACGAGCAGTACTTC	CASGTGAPYEQYF
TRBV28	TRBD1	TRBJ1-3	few	TGTGCCAGCAGTTTAGGGGGAGGGGGCCCTGGAAACACCATATATTTT	CASSLGGGGPGNTIYF
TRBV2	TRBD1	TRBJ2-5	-	TGTGCCAGCCTCCGCCAGGGGGCCGAGACCCAGTACTTC	CASLRQGAETQYF
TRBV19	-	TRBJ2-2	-	TGTGCCATCATGGACAGAAACACCGGGGAGCTGTTTTTT	CAIMDRNTGELFF
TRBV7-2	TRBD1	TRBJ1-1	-	TGTGCCAGCAGCAGACGACAGGGTACTGAAGCTTTCTTT	CASSRRQGTEAFF
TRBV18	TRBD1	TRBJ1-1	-	TGTGCCAGCTCACAGATGACAGGGGACACTGAAGCTTTCTTT	CASSQMTGDTEAFF
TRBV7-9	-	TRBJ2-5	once	TGTGCCAGCAGCTCGGACGAGCAATGGACCCAGTACTTC	CASSSDEQWTQYF
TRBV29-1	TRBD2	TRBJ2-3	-	TGCAGCGTCCGCCCCTTAGCGGGGGGCGTCACAGATACGCAGTATTTT	CSVRPLAGGVTDTQYF
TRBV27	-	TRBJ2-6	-	TGTGCCAGCAGGCCATCTGGGGCCAACGTCCTGACTTTC	CASRPSGANVLTF
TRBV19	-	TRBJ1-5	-	TGTGCCAGTAGTATAGGACAGTCCAATCAGCCCCAGCATTTT	CASSIGQSNQPQHF
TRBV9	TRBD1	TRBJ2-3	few	TGTGCCAGCAGCATCAGACAGGGTACAGATACGCAGTATTTT	CASSIRQGTDTQYF
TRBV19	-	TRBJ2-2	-	TGTGCCAGTAGTATAGTTCCAGCCTCTCTTACCCCCGGGGAGCTGTTTTTT	CASSIVPASLTPGELFF
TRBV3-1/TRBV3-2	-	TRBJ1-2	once	TGTGCCAGCAGCCCGACGGGGGGCGCCGGCTATGGCTACACCTTC	CASSPTGGAGYGYTF
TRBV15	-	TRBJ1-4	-	TGTGCCACCAGCATGGGGGGGGCTGACAGTGAAAAGCTGTTTTTT	CATSMGGADSEKLFF
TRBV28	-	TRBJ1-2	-	TGTGCCAGTACCGTCCCCGGGCAGGGGTATGGCTACACCTTC	CASTVPGQGYGYTF
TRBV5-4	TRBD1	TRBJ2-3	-	TGTGCCAGCAGCTTACCCGCCGGGACAGGGGCCACAGATACGCAGTATTTT	CASSLPAGTGATDTQYF
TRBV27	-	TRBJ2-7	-	TGTGCCAGCAGTTTCCCTAAGGGGGAGCAGTACTTC	CASSFPKGEQYF
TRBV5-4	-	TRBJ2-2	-	TGTGCCAGCAGCTGGGCGGGGCTCGACACCGGGGAGCTGTTTTTT	CASSWAGLDTGELFF
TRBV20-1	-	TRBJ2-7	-	TGCAGTGCTGATTACTACGAGCAGTACTTC	CSADYYEQYF
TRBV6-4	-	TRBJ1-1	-	TGTGCCAGCAGTGTTGACGTTTATGGGGACACTGAAGCTTTCTTT	CASSVDVYGDTEAFF
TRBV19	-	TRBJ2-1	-	TGTGCCAGTAGTATACAGGGAGGAGGCTTGGATGAGCAGTTCTTC	CASSIQGGGLDEQFF
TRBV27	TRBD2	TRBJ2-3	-	TGTGCCAGCAGTTTTACTAGCGGGGGCCCCACAGATACGCAGTATTTT	CASSFTSGGPTDTQYF
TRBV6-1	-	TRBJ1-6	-	TGTGCCAGCAGTGAAGTATTTCAGAAATTTTATAATTCACCCCTCCACTTT	CASSEVFQKFYNSPLHF
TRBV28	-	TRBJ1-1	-	TGTGCCAGCATGATATCGAGCACTGAAGCTTTCTTT	CASMISSTEAFF
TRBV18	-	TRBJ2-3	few	TGTGCCAGCTCCCCCGTAGGGGGGCCTAGCACAGATACGCAGTATTTT	CASSPVGGPSTDTQYF
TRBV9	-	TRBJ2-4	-	TGTGCCAGCAGCGTAGAAGAAGGGAACATTCAGTACTTC	CASSVEEGNIQYF
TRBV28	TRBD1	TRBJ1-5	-	TGTGCCAGCAGTCAACCCCACTCCGGGACAGGGTATAATCAGCCCCAGCATTTT	CASSQPHSGTGYNQPQHF
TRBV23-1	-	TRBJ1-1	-	TGCGCCAGCAGTCAGTCCCTAGGGACGGACCCCTGGGTGGCTTTCTTT	CASSQSLGTDPWVAFF
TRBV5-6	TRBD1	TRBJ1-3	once	TGTGCCAGCAGTTCGGGACAGCCTGGAAACACCATATATTTT	CASSSGQPGNTIYF
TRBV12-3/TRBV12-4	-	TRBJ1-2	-	TGTGCCAGCAGTTTAGTGCGGGAAGGGGGCTACACCTTC	CASSLVREGGYTF
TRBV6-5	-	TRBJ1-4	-	TGTGCCAGCAGTTACTCGCTGGTGTCGAAGTCTGAAAAACTGTTTTTT	CASSYSLVSKSEKLFF
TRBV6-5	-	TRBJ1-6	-	TGTGCCAGCAGCACTTATCCACAGGGAGGGTCACCCCTCCACTTT	CASSTYPQGGSPLHF
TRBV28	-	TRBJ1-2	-	TGTGCCAGCAGTCGGACAGACAAAACGTATGGCTACACCTTC	CASSRTDKTYGYTF
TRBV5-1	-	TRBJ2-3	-	TGCGCCAGCAGCTTGGGCCTTTCTACAGATACGCAGTATTTT	CASSLGLSTDTQYF